The T cell receptor beta chain described here comes from a study of immune cell composition in non-small cell lung cancer. In the study overall: Tumours were mainly lung adenocarcinoma or squamous cell carcinoma. Broader study findings: Smoking pack-years did not significantly correlate with tumour TCR-beta clonality. TIL tumour reactivity correlated with maximal tumour-associated clone frequency in adenocarcinoma.

Concerning this clone: What it binds is not known.

Generated by immunoSEQ multiplex PCR, the TCRdb table keeps only in-frame clones and is missing some. The table has thousands of clones, approximately 70% seen once. Normal lung was sampled as far from the tumour as possible, at least 3 cm. The sample comprised non-adjacent lung tissue. The sequence was obtained from a human donor with non-small cell lung cancer.

The CDR3 DNA reads TGTGCCAGCAGCTTAGGAAGCAGGGCCTACAATGAGCAGTTCTTC. It encodes CASSLGSRAYNEQFF. This sequence joins TRBV11-3 and TRBJ2-1; perhaps TRBD1 as D (5 bases). The CDR3 is made up of 15 amino acids. The ends were cut back, 1 base at V and 2 bases at J, with 9 bases in the middle. Looked up from germline, CDR1 is SGHNT and CDR2 is YENEEA.